This is a list of T cell receptor beta chains from one sample in a study of T cell responses to AZD1222 COVID-19 vaccine. TCRdb's copy holds only in-frame clones and misses some; the assay was immunoSEQ multiplex PCR. Of 120,000 or so clones in the sample, around 87% were seen once. The input for sequencing was peripheral blood, taken on day 0 of AZD1222 vaccination. The receptors were gathered from an adult in good health. The CDR3 runs from the conserved cysteine through the conserved F or W. The order of the fields is clone size, D gene, V gene, J gene, CDR3 protein, CDR3 DNA. D genes are given only for firm matches. Size is stated for part of the rows, as once, few or many counts, or as a class when the clone is expanded.

>.|.|TRBV9|TRBJ1-3
CASSPAGVRGNTIYF
TGTGCCAGCAGCCCCGCGGGGGTCAGGGGAAACACCATATATTTT
>.|TRBD2|TRBV15|TRBJ2-1
CATHPIRGGISYNEQFF
TGTGCCACGCACCCTATACGGGGGGGCATCTCCTACAATGAGCAGTTCTTC
>once|.|TRBV19|TRBJ1-1
CASSPNPSLGRFF
TGTGCCAGTAGTCCTAACCCCTCTCTTGGACGCTTCTTT
>.|TRBD1|TRBV29-1|TRBJ1-1
CSVEEIFGTGKNTEAFF
TGCAGCGTTGAAGAGATTTTCGGGACAGGGAAGAATACTGAAGCTTTCTTT
>.|.|TRBV2|TRBJ1-2
CASSEVQAGYTF
TGTGCCAGCAGTGAAGTACAGGCTGGCTACACCTTC
>.|TRBD2|TRBV30|TRBJ2-1
CAWRVAGVPEQFF
TGTGCCTGGAGGGTAGCGGGAGTTCCTGAGCAGTTCTTC
>.|.|TRBV27|TRBJ2-7
CASREEGYTRMRGEQYF
TGTGCCAGCCGCGAAGAAGGGTATACGAGGATGCGGGGCGAGCAGTACTTC
>once|.|TRBV12-3/TRBV12-4|TRBJ1-2
CASSLGAGSGYTF
TGTGCCAGCAGTTTAGGGGCAGGTAGTGGCTACACCTTC
>.|.|TRBV6-5|TRBJ2-7
CASSRTASSYEQYF
TGTGCCAGCAGTCGAACAGCGAGCTCCTACGAGCAGTACTTC
>.|.|TRBV7-3|TRBJ2-5
CASSLGGSGLETQYF
TGTGCCAGCAGCTTAGGAGGATCCGGGCTCGAGACCCAGTACTTC
>.|.|TRBV6-5|TRBJ2-3
CASKAGTDTQYF
TGTGCCAGCAAGGCAGGCACAGATACGCAGTATTTT
>.|TRBD1|TRBV6-2/TRBV6-3|TRBJ1-1
CASSYGGQPEAFF
TGTGCCAGCAGTTACGGGGGACAGCCAGAAGCTTTCTTT
>once|.|TRBV6-5|TRBJ2-6
CASSYGANVLTF
TGTGCCAGCAGCTACGGGGCCAACGTCCTGACTTTC
>.|.|TRBV2|TRBJ1-3
CASSVRGSGNTIYF
TGTGCCAGCAGTGTGAGGGGCTCTGGAAACACCATATATTTT
>.|.|TRBV19|TRBJ1-2
CASSTPDSYGYTF
TGTGCCAGTAGTACCCCCGACAGCTATGGCTACACCTTC
>.|.|TRBV19|TRBJ2-7
CASSIGIPPYEQYF
TGTGCCAGTAGTATAGGGATTCCCCCCTACGAGCAGTACTTC
>.|.|TRBV6-5|TRBJ1-3
CASGYSGGNTIYF
TGTGCCAGCGGCTATTCGGGTGGAAACACCATATATTTT
>.|.|TRBV7-9|TRBJ1-1
CASKRGDDTEAFF
TGTGCCAGCAAGAGGGGGGATGACACTGAAGCTTTCTTT
>.|.|TRBV6-5|TRBJ1-2
CASSQTYGYTF
TGTGCCAGCAGCCAAACCTATGGCTACACCTTC
>.|.|TRBV10-3|TRBJ1-4
CAISGTDNEKLFF
TGTGCCATCAGTGGGACAGACAATGAAAAACTGTTTTTT
>.|.|TRBV9|TRBJ1-3
CASSVGGNSGNTIYF
TGTGCCAGCAGCGTAGGAGGGAACTCTGGAAACACCATATATTTT
>.|TRBD1|TRBV5-1|TRBJ2-5
CASSLASGGFETQYF
TGCGCCAGCAGCTTGGCGTCAGGGGGTTTTGAGACCCAGTACTTC
>.|.|TRBV19|TRBJ1-1
CASIPTGKAEAFF
TGTGCCAGTATCCCCACAGGGAAGGCTGAAGCTTTCTTT
>.|TRBD1|TRBV7-8|TRBJ1-1
CASSWGTGTNTEAFF
TGTGCCAGCAGCTGGGGGACAGGGACGAACACTGAAGCTTTCTTT
>.|.|TRBV18|TRBJ1-6
CASSPRGSNNSPLHF
TGTGCCAGCTCACCACGTGGCAGCAATAATTCACCCCTCCACTTT
>many|.|TRBV11-2|TRBJ2-2
CASRGLSNTGELFF
TGTGCCAGCAGGGGGCTTTCGAACACCGGGGAGCTGTTTTTT
>.|.|TRBV7-9|TRBJ1-1
CASSLNRDTEAFF
TGTGCCAGCAGCTTAAATCGGGACACTGAAGCTTTCTTT
>.|.|TRBV6-6|TRBJ2-1
CASSTQAASYNEQFF
TGTGCCAGCAGTACTCAAGCGGCATCCTACAATGAGCAGTTCTTC